Presented here are 2 T cell receptor beta chains from one specimen sequenced in a study of regulatory T cells in long-lasting Graves disease. Time point of the sample: persistent/refractory GD, antithyroid drugs over 5 years with positive TRAb. TCR sequences were obtained from RNA taken from PBMCs. Construction of the TCR beta libraries employed iRepertoire HTBI primers in conjunction with Arm-PCR of CDR3 regions. TCRdb reanalysed the multiplex PCR reads using MiXCR and keeps one entry per CDR3 protein. The table shows some 370,000 distinct CDR3 sequences, with less than 25% occurring only once. The sequencing used peripheral blood mononuclear cells (PBMCs), collected when the disease was refractory, from a patient treated with antithyroid drugs. All receptors come from a female donor with Graves disease.

Many counts were recorded for this clonotype. This chain links TRBV2 with TRBJ2-2, with D uncertain. CDR3 length: 14 residues. CDR1 is SNHLY, CDR2 FYNNEI, per germline. V gave up 3 bases and J gave up 10 bases, with 15 bases separating them. Written as DNA, the CDR3 is TGTGCCAGCAGTGACCTAGTTCGGATCGAGGAGCTGTTTTTT. Translation: CASSDLVRIEELFF.

This clonotype was observed many times. The chain joins TRBV11-2 to TRBJ2-7; 7 bases agree with TRBD1. J gave up 3 bases and V 2 bases, and 7 bases lay outside the gene matches. The germline V gene encodes CDR1 SGHAT and CDR2 FQNNGV. This CDR3 contains 15 residues. This CDR3 reads CASSLLLGQIYEQYF. The CDR3 bases are TGTGCCAGCAGCTTATTATTGGGACAGATCTACGAGCAGTACTTC.